This T cell receptor beta chain was recorded in a study of CD8 T cells in ankylosing spondylitis. Study results and limitations: Disease-linked clones reportedly concentrated significantly in matched ankylosing spondylitis synovial fluid. Clones linked to the disease showed a CD8+ phenotype. They occurred at relatively low frequencies in peripheral blood.

Germline CDR1 reads SGHRS; CDR2 reads YFSETQ. CDR3 length: 16 amino acids. Trimming shortened V by 4 bases and J by 1 base, and 15 bases separated the two germline ends. The table lists this clonotype with many counts. Its specificity is not known. Scientists made TCR beta libraries using quantitative 5'-RACE with molecular barcodes. TCRdb analysed the 5' RACE reads with MiXCR anew, one entry per CDR3 protein. The data hold approximately 350,000 distinct CDR3 sequences, with about 15% observed a single time. Sequenced material: blood, either unsorted or a sorted T cell fraction (not recorded which). This sequence was found in a male donor with ankylosing spondylitis or in good health (not recorded which). V gene TRBV5-1 combines with J gene TRBJ2-4, with D perhaps matching TRBD2 (5 bases). The CDR3 loop is CASSAGVAEAKNIQYF. Here the CDR3 DNA reads TGCGCCAGCAGCGCCGGGGTTGCTGAGGCCAAAAACATTCAGTACTTC.